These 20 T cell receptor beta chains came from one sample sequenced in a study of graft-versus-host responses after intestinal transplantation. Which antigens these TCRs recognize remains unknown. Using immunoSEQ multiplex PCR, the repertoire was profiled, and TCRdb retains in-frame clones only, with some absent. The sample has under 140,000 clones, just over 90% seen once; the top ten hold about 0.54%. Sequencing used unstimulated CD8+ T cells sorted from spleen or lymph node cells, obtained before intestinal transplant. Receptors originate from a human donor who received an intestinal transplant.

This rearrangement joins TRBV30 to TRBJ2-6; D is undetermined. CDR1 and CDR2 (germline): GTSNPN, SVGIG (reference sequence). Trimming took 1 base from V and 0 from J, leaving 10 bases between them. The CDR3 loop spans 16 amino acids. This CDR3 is CAWSANPNSGANVLTF. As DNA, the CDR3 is TGTGCCTGGAGTGCTAACCCTAACTCTGGGGCCAACGTCCTGACTTTC.

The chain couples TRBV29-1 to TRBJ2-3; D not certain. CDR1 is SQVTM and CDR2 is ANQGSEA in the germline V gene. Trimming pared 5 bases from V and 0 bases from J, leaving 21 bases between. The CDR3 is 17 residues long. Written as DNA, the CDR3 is TGCAGCGTTTCGGGCGCGACCAACCCTCCTAGCACAGATACGCAGTATTTT. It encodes CSVSGATNPPSTDTQYF.

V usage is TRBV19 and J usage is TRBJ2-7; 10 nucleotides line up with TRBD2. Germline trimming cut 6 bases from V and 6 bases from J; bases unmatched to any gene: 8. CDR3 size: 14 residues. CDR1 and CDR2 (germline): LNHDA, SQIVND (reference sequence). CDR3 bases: TGTGCCAGTAGCCCAGCGGGAGGGCCAGGCGAGCAGTACTTC. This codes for CASSPAGGPGEQYF.

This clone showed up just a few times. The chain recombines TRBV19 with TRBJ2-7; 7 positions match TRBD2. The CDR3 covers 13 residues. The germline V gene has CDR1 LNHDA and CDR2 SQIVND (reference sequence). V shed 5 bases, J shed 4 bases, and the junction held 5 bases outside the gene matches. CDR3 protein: CASSAGEEYEQYF. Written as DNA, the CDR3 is TGTGCCAGTAGTGCGGGAGAGGAGTACGAGCAGTACTTC.

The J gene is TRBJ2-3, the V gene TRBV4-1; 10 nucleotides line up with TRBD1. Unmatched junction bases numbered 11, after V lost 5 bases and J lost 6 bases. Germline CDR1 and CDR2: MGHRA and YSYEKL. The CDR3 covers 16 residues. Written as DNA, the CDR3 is TGCGCCAGCAGCTCCGAGACAGGGGGCTCTTATGATACGCAGTATTTT. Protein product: CASSSETGGSYDTQYF.

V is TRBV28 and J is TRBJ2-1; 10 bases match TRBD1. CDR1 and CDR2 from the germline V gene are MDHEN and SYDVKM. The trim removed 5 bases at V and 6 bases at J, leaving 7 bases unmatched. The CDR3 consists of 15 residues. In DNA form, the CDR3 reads TGTGCCAGCAGTGAAACGGGACAGGGGATCAATGAGCAGTTCTTC. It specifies CASSETGQGINEQFF.

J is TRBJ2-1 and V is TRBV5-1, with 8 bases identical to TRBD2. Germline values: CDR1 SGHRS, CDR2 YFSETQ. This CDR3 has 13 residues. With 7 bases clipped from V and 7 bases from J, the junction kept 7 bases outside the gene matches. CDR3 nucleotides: TGCGCCAGCTGGTATAGCGGGACGAATGAGCAGTTCTTC. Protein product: CASWYSGTNEQFF. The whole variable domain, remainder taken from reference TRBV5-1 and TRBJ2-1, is KAGVTQTPRYLIKTRGQQVTLSCSPISGHRSVSWYQQTPGQGLQFLFEYFSETQRNKGNFPGRFSGRQFSNSRSEMNVSTLELGDSALYLCASWYSGTNEQFFGPGTRLTVL.

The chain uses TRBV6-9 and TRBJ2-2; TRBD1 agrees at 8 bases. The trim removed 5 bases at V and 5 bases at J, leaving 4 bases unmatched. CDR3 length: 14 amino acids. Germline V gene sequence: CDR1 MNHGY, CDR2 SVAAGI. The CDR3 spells CASSLTGETGELFF. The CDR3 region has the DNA TGTGCCAGCAGTCTGACAGGGGAAACCGGGGAGCTGTTTTTT.

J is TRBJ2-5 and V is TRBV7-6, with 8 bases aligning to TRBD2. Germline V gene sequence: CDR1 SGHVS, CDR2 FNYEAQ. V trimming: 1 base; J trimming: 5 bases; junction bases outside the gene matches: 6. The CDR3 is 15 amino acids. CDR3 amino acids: CASSLEFSGGETQYF. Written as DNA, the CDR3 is TGTGCCAGCAGCTTAGAGTTTTCGGGAGGGGAGACCCAGTACTTC.

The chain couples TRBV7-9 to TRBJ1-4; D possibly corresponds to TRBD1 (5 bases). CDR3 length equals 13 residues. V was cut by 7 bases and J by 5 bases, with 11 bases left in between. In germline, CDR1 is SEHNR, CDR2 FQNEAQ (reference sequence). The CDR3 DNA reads TGTGCCAGCACCACCCCAGGGAATGAAAAACTGTTTTTT. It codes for CASTTPGNEKLFF. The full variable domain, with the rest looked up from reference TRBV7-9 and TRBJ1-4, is DTGVSQNPRHKITKRGQNVTFRCDPISEHNRLYWYRQTLGQGPEFLTYFQNEAQLEKSRLLSDRFSAERPKGSFSTLEIQRTEQGDSAMYLCASTTPGNEKLFFGSGTQLSVL.

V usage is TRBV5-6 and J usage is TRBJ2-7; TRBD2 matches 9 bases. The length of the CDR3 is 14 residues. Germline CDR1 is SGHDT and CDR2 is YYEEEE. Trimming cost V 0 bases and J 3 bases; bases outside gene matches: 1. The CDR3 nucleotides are TGTGCCAGCAGCTTGGGACTAGCGGTCTACGAGCAGTACTTC. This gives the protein CASSLGLAVYEQYF.

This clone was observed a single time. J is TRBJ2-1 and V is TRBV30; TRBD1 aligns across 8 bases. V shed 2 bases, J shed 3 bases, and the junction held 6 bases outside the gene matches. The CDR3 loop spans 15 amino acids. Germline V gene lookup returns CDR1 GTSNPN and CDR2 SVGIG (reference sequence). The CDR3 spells CAWSSGTGVYNEQFF. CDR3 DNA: TGTGCCTGGAGTTCCGGGACAGGAGTCTACAATGAGCAGTTCTTC.

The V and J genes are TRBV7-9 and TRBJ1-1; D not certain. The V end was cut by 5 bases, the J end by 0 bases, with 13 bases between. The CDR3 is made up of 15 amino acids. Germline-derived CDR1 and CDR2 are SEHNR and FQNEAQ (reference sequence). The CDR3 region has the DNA TGTGCCAGCAGCCCGAGACTGCGCCTGAACACTGAAGCTTTCTTT. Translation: CASSPRLRLNTEAFF. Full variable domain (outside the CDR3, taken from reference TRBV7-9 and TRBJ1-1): DTGVSQNPRHKITKRGQNVTFRCDPISEHNRLYWYRQTLGQGPEFLTYFQNEAQLEKSRLLSDRFSAERPKGSFSTLEIQRTEQGDSAMYLCASSPRLRLNTEAFFGQGTRLTVV.

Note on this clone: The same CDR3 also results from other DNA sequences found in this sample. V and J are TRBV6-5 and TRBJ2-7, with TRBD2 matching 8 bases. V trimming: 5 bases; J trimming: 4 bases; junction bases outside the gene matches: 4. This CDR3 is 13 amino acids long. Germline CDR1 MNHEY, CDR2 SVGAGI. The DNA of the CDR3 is TGTGCCAGCAGTACCAGCGGGAGTTACGAGCAGTACTTC. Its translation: CASSTSGSYEQYF.

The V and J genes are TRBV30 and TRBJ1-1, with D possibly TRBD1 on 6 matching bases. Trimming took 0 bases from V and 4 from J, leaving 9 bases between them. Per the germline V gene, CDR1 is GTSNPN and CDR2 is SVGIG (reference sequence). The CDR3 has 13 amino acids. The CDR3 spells CAWSVTGTTEAFF. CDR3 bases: TGTGCCTGGAGTGTAACAGGGACCACTGAAGCTTTCTTT.

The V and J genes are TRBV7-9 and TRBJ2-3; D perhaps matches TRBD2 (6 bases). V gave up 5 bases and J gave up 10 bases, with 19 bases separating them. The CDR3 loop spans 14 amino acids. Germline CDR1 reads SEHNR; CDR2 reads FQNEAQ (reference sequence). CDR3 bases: TGTGCCAGCAGCATAGTGCGGGGTGTCGAGGCGCAGTATTTT. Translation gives CASSIVRGVEAQYF.

The CDR3 region is CASSTGAASTDTQYF. The DNA for the CDR3 is TGTGCCAGCAGTACAGGGGCTGCTAGCACAGATACGCAGTATTTT. The chain joins TRBV2 to TRBJ2-3; 7 bases agree with TRBD1. CDR3 length equals 15 residues. Germline loops: CDR1 SNHLY, CDR2 FYNNEI. Trimming took 5 bases from V and 0 from J; bases not matched to a gene: 5.

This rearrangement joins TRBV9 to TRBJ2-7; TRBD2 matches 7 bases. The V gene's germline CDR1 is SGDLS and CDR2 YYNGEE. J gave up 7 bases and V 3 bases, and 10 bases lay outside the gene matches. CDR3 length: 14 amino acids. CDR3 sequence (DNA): TGTGCCAGCAGCGAGAGTGGCGGGAGTGGAGAGCAGTACTTC. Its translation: CASSESGGSGEQYF.

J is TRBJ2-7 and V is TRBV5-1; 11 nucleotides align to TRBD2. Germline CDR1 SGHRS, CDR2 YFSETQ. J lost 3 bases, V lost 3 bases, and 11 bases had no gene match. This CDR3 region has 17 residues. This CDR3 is CASSWTTTSGSYYEQYF. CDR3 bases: TGCGCCAGCAGCTGGACTACTACTAGCGGGAGCTACTACGAGCAGTACTTC.

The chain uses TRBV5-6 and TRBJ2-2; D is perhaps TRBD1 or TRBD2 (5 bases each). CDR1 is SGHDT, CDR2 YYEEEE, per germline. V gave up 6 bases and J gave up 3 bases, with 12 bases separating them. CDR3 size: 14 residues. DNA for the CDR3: TGTGCCAGCACCCTGGGACCTCACACCGGGGAGCTGTTTTTT. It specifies CASTLGPHTGELFF.